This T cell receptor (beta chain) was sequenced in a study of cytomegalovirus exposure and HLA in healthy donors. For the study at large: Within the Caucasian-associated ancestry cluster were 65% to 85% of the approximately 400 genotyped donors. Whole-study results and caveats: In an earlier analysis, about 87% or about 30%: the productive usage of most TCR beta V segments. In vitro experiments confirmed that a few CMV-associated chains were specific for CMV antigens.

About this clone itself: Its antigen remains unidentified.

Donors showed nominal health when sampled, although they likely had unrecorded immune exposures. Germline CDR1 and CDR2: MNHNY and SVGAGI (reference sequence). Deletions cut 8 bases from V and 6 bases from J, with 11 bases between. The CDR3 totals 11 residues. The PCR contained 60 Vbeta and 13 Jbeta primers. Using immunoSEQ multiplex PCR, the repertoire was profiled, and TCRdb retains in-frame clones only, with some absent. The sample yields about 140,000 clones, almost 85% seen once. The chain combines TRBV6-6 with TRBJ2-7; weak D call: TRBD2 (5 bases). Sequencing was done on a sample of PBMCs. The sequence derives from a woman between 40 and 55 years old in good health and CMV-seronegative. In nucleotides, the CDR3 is TGTGCCAGCCTACGGGGTGGCGAGCAGTACTTC. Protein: CASLRGGEQYF.